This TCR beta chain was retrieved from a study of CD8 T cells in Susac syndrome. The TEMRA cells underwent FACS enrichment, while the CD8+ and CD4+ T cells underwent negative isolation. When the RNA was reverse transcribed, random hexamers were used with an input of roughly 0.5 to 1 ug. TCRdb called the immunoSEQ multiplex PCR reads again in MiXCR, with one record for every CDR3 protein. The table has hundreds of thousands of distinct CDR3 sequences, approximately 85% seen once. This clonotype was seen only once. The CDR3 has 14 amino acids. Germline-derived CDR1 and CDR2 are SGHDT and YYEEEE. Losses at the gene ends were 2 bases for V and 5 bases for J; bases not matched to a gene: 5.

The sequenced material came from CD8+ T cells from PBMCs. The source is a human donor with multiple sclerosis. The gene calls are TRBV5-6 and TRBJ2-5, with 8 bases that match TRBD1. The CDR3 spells CASSFPGGAETQYF. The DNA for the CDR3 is TGTGCCAGCAGCTTTCCAGGGGGCGCGGAGACCCAGTACTTC.